Described below is a single T cell receptor beta chain sequence and its context. Its target is not known. This entry belongs to a study of cytomegalovirus exposure and HLA in healthy donors. Study results and caveats: Many donors carried some public TCRs, although rarity characterized most TCR sequences. In a later analysis, across HLA loci, associated TCR counts were highest for DRB1, lowest for HLA-C. Analysis performed later found 16,951 TCR beta sequences associated with HLA alleles at 0.05 false discovery rate.

A multiplex PCR was run with 60 Vbeta primers and 13 Jbeta primers. Data came from immunoSEQ multiplex PCR; TCRdb stores just in-frame clones and leaves some out. The sample table sets out tens of thousands of clones. This receptor was taken from a girl aged 10 to 17 in good health and CMV-seropositive. The sample consisted of PBMCs.

The CDR3 sequence is CASRLNYGDRGGNTIYF. The CDR3 nucleotides are TGTGCCAGCAGACTTAACTATGGCGACAGGGGTGGAAACACCATATATTTT. The chain uses TRBV2 and TRBJ1-3, with 8 nucleotides matching TRBD1. CDR3 length equals 17 residues. The germline CDR1 and CDR2 sequences are SNHLY and FYNNEI. Trimming at V came to 6 bases and at J to 3 bases, leaving 13 bases not matched to a gene.